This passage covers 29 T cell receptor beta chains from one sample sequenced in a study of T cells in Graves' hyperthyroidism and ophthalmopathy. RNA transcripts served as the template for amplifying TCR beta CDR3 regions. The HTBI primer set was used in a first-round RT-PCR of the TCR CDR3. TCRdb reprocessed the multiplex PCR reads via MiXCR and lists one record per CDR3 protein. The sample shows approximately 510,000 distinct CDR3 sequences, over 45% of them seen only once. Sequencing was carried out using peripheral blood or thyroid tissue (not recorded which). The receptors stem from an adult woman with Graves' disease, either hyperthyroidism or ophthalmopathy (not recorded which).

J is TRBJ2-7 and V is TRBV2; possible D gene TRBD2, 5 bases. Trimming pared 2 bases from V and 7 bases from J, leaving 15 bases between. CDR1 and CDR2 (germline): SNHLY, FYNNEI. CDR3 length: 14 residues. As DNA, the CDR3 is TGTGCCAGCAGTGAATCACGGGATGCCTTGGAGCAGTACTTC. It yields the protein CASSESRDALEQYF.

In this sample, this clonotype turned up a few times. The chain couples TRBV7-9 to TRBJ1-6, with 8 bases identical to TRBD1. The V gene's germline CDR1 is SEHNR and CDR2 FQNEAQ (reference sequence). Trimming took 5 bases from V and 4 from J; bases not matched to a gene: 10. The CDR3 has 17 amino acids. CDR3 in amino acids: CASSQEGGQGYNSPLHF. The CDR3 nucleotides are TGTGCCAGCAGCCAAGAGGGCGGACAGGGATATAATTCACCCCTCCACTTT.

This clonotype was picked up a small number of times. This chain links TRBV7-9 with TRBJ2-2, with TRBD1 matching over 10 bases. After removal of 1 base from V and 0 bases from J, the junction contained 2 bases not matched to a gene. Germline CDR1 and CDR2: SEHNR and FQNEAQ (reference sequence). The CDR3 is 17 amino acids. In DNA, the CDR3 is TGTGCCAGCAGCTTAGATGGACAGGGGGCGAACACCGGGGAGCTGTTTTTT. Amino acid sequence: CASSLDGQGANTGELFF.

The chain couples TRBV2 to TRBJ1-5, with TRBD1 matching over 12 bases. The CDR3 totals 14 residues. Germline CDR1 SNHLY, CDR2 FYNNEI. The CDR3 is CARGTGGPNQPQHF. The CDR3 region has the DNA TGTGCTAGGGGGACAGGGGGCCCCAATCAGCCCCAGCATTTT.

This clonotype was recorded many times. In DNA, the CDR3 is TGCGCCAGCAGCGATATTTCGACCGTTAACGAGCAGTACTTC. Its translation is CASSDISTVNEQYF. The V and J genes are TRBV5-1 and TRBJ2-7; D gene ambiguous. V was cut by 4 bases and J by 5 bases, with 16 bases left in between. Looked up from germline, CDR1 is SGHRS and CDR2 is YFSETQ. The CDR3 is 14 residues long.

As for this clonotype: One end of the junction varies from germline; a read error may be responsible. CDR3 coding DNA: TGCGCCAGCAGCCAAGATTGGCAAAATAATCAGCCCCAGCATTTT. Its translation is CASSQDWQNNQPQHF. The chain has TRBV7-9 and TRBJ1-5; D not certain. CDR1 and CDR2 (germline): SEHNR, FQNEAQ (reference sequence). This CDR3 spans 15 amino acids.

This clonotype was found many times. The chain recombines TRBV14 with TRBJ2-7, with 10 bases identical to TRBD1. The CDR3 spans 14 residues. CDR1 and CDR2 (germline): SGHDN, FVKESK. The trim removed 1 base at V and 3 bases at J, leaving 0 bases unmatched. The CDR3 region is CASSQGDRGYEQYF. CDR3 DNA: TGTGCCAGCAGCCAAGGGGACAGGGGCTACGAGCAGTACTTC.

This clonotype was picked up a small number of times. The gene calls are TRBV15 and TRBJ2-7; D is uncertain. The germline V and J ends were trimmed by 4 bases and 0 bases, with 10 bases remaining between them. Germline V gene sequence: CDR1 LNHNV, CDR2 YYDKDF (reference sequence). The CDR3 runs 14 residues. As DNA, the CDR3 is TGTGCCACCAGCAACGTAGTGGTCTCCTACGAGCAGTACTTC. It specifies CATSNVVVSYEQYF.

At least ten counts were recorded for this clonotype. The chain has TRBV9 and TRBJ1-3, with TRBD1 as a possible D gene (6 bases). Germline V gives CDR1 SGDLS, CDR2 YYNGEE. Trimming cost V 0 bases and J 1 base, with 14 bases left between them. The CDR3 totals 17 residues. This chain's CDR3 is CASSVGQGLYSGNTIYF. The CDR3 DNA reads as TGTGCCAGCAGCGTAGGTCAGGGGTTATATTCTGGAAACACCATATATTTT.

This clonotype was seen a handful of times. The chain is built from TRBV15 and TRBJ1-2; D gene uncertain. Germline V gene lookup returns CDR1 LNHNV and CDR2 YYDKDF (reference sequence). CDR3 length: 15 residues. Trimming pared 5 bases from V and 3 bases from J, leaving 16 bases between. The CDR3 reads CATSPIFVAYYGYTF. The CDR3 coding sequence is TGTGCCACCAGCCCAATTTTCGTTGCCTACTATGGCTACACCTTC.

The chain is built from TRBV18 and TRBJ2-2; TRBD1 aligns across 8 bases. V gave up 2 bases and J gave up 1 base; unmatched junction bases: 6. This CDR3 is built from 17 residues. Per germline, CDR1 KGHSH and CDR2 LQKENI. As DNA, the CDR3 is TGTGCCAGCTCACCAGGCACCGGGACAGGGAACACCGGGGAGCTGTTTTTT. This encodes CASSPGTGTGNTGELFF.

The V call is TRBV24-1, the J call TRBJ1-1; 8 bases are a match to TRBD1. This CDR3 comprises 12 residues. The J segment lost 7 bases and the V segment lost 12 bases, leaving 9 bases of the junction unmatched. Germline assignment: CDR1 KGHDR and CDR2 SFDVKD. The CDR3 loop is CAASDRAGEAFF. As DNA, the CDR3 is TGTGCCGCCTCGGACAGGGCGGGTGAAGCTTTCTTT.

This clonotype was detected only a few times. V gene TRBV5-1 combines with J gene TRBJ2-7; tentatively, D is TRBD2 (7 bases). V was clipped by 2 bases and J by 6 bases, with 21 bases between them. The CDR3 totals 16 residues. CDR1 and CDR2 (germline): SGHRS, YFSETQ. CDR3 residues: CASSLSGASGFSEQYF. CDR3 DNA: TGCGCCAGCAGCTTATCAGGGGCTAGCGGCTTCTCCGAGCAGTACTTC.

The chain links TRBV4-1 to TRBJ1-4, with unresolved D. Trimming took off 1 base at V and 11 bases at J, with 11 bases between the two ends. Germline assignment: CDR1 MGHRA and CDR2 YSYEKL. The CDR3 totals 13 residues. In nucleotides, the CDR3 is TGCGCCAGCAGCCAAGGATTGAGGTTGAAACTGTTTTTT. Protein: CASSQGLRLKLFF.

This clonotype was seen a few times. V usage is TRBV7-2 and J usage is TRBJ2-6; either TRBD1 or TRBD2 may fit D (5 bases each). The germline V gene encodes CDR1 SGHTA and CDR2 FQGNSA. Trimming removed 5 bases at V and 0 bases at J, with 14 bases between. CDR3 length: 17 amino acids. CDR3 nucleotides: TGTGCCAGCAGCCCCGGGACGGTGAGCTCTGGGGCCAACGTCCTGACTTTC. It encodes CASSPGTVSSGANVLTF.

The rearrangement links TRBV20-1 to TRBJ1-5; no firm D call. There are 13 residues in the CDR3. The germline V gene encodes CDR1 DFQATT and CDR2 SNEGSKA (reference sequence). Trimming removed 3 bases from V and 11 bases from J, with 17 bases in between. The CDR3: CSASNDGLTAQHF. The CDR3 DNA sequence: TGCAGTGCTAGCAACGATGGACTAACGGCCCAGCATTTT.

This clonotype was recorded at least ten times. The CDR3 sequence is CATSGGLSEYQETQYF. In DNA form, the CDR3 reads TGTGCCACCAGCGGGGGACTTTCCGAGTACCAAGAGACCCAGTACTTC. This chain uses TRBV15 with TRBJ2-5; tentatively, D is TRBD2 (6 bases). This CDR3 region has 16 residues. Per germline, CDR1 LNHNV and CDR2 YYDKDF (reference sequence). V shed 5 bases and J shed 0 bases, with 16 bases lying between them.

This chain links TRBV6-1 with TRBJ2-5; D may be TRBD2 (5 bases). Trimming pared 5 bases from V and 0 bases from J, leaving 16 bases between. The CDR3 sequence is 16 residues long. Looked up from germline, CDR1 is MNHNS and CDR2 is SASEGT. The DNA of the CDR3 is TGTGCCAGCAGTACTTTTGCGGAGGTGTACCAAGAGACCCAGTACTTC. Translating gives CASSTFAEVYQETQYF.

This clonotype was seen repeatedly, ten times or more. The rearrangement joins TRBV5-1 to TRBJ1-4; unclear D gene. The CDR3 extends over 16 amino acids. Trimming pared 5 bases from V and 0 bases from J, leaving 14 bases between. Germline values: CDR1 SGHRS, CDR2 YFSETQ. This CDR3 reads CASSVGVGATNEKLFF. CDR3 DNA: TGCGCCAGCAGTGTAGGAGTGGGTGCAACTAATGAAAAACTGTTTTTT.

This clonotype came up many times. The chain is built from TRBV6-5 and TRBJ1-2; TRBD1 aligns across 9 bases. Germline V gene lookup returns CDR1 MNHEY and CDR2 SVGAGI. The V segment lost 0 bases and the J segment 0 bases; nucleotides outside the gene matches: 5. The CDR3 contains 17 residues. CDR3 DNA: TGTGCCAGCAGTTACTCATACAGGGGGCCAGCTAACTATGGCTACACCTTC. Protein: CASSYSYRGPANYGYTF.

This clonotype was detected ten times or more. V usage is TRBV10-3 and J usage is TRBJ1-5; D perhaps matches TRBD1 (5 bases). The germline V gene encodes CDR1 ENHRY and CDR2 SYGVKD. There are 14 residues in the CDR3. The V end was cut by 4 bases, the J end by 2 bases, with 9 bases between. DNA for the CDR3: TGTGCCATCAGTGGTGCGGGGGGCAATCAGCCCCAGCATTTT. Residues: CAISGAGGNQPQHF.

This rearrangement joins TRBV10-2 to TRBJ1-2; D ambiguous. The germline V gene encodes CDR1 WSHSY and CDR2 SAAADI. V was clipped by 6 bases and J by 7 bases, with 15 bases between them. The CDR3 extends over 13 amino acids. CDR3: CASSFGHLSGYTF. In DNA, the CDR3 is TGCGCCAGCAGCTTCGGGCACCTCAGTGGCTACACCTTC.

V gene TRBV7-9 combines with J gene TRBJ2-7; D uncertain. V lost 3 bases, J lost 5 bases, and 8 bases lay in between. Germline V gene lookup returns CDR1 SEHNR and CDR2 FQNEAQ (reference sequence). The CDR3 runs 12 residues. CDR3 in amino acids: CASSFLADEQYF. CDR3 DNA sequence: TGTGCCAGCAGCTTTTTGGCCGACGAGCAGTACTTC.

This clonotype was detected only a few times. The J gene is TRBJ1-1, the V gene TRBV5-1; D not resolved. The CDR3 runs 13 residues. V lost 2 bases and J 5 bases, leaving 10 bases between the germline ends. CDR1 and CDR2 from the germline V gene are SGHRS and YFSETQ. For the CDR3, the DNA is TGCGCCAGCAGCTTTATGGAGAAGACTGAAGCTTTCTTT. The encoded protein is CASSFMEKTEAFF.

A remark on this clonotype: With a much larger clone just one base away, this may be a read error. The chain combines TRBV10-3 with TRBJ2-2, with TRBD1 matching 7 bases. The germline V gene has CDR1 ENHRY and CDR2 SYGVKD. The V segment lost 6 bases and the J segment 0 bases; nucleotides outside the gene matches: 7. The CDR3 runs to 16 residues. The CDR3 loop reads CAISMWTGPNTGELFF. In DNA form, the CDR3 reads TGTGCCATCAGCATGTGGACAGGCCCGAACACCGGGGAGCTGTTTTTT.

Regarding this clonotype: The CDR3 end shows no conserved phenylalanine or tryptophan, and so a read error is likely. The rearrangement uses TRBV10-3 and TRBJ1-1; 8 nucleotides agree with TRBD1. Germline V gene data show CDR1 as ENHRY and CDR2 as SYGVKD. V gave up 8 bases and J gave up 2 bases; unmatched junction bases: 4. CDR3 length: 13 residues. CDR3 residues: CAIRDRINTEAFL. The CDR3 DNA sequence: TGTGCCATCCGGGACAGGATAAACACTGAAGCTTTCCTT.

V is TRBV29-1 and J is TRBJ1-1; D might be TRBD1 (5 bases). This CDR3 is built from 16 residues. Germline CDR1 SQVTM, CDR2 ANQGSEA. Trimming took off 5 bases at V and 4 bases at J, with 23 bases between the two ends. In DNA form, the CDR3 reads TGCAGCGTTACCACTCATCAGGATGGGGGGAGCACTGAAGCTTTCTTT. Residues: CSVTTHQDGGSTEAFF.

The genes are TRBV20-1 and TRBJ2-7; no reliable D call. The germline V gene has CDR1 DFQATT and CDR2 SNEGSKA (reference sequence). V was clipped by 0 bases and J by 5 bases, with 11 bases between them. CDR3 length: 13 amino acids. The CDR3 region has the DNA TGCAGTGCTAGAGATATGAGGAAGGACGAGCAGTACTTC. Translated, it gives CSARDMRKDEQYF.

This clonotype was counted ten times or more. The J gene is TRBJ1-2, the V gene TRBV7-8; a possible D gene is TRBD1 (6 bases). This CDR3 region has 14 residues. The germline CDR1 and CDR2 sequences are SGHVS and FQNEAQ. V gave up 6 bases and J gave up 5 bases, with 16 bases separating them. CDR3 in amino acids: CASSEGGGQYGYTF. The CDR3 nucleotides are TGTGCCAGCAGTGAGGGCGGGGGGCAATATGGCTACACCTTC. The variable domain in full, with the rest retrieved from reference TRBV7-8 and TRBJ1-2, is GAGVSQSPRYKVAKRGQDVALRCDPISGHVSLFWYQQALGQGPEFLTYFQNEAQLDKSGLPSDRFFAERPEGSVSTLKIQRTQQEDSAVYLCASSEGGGQYGYTFGSGTRLTVV.